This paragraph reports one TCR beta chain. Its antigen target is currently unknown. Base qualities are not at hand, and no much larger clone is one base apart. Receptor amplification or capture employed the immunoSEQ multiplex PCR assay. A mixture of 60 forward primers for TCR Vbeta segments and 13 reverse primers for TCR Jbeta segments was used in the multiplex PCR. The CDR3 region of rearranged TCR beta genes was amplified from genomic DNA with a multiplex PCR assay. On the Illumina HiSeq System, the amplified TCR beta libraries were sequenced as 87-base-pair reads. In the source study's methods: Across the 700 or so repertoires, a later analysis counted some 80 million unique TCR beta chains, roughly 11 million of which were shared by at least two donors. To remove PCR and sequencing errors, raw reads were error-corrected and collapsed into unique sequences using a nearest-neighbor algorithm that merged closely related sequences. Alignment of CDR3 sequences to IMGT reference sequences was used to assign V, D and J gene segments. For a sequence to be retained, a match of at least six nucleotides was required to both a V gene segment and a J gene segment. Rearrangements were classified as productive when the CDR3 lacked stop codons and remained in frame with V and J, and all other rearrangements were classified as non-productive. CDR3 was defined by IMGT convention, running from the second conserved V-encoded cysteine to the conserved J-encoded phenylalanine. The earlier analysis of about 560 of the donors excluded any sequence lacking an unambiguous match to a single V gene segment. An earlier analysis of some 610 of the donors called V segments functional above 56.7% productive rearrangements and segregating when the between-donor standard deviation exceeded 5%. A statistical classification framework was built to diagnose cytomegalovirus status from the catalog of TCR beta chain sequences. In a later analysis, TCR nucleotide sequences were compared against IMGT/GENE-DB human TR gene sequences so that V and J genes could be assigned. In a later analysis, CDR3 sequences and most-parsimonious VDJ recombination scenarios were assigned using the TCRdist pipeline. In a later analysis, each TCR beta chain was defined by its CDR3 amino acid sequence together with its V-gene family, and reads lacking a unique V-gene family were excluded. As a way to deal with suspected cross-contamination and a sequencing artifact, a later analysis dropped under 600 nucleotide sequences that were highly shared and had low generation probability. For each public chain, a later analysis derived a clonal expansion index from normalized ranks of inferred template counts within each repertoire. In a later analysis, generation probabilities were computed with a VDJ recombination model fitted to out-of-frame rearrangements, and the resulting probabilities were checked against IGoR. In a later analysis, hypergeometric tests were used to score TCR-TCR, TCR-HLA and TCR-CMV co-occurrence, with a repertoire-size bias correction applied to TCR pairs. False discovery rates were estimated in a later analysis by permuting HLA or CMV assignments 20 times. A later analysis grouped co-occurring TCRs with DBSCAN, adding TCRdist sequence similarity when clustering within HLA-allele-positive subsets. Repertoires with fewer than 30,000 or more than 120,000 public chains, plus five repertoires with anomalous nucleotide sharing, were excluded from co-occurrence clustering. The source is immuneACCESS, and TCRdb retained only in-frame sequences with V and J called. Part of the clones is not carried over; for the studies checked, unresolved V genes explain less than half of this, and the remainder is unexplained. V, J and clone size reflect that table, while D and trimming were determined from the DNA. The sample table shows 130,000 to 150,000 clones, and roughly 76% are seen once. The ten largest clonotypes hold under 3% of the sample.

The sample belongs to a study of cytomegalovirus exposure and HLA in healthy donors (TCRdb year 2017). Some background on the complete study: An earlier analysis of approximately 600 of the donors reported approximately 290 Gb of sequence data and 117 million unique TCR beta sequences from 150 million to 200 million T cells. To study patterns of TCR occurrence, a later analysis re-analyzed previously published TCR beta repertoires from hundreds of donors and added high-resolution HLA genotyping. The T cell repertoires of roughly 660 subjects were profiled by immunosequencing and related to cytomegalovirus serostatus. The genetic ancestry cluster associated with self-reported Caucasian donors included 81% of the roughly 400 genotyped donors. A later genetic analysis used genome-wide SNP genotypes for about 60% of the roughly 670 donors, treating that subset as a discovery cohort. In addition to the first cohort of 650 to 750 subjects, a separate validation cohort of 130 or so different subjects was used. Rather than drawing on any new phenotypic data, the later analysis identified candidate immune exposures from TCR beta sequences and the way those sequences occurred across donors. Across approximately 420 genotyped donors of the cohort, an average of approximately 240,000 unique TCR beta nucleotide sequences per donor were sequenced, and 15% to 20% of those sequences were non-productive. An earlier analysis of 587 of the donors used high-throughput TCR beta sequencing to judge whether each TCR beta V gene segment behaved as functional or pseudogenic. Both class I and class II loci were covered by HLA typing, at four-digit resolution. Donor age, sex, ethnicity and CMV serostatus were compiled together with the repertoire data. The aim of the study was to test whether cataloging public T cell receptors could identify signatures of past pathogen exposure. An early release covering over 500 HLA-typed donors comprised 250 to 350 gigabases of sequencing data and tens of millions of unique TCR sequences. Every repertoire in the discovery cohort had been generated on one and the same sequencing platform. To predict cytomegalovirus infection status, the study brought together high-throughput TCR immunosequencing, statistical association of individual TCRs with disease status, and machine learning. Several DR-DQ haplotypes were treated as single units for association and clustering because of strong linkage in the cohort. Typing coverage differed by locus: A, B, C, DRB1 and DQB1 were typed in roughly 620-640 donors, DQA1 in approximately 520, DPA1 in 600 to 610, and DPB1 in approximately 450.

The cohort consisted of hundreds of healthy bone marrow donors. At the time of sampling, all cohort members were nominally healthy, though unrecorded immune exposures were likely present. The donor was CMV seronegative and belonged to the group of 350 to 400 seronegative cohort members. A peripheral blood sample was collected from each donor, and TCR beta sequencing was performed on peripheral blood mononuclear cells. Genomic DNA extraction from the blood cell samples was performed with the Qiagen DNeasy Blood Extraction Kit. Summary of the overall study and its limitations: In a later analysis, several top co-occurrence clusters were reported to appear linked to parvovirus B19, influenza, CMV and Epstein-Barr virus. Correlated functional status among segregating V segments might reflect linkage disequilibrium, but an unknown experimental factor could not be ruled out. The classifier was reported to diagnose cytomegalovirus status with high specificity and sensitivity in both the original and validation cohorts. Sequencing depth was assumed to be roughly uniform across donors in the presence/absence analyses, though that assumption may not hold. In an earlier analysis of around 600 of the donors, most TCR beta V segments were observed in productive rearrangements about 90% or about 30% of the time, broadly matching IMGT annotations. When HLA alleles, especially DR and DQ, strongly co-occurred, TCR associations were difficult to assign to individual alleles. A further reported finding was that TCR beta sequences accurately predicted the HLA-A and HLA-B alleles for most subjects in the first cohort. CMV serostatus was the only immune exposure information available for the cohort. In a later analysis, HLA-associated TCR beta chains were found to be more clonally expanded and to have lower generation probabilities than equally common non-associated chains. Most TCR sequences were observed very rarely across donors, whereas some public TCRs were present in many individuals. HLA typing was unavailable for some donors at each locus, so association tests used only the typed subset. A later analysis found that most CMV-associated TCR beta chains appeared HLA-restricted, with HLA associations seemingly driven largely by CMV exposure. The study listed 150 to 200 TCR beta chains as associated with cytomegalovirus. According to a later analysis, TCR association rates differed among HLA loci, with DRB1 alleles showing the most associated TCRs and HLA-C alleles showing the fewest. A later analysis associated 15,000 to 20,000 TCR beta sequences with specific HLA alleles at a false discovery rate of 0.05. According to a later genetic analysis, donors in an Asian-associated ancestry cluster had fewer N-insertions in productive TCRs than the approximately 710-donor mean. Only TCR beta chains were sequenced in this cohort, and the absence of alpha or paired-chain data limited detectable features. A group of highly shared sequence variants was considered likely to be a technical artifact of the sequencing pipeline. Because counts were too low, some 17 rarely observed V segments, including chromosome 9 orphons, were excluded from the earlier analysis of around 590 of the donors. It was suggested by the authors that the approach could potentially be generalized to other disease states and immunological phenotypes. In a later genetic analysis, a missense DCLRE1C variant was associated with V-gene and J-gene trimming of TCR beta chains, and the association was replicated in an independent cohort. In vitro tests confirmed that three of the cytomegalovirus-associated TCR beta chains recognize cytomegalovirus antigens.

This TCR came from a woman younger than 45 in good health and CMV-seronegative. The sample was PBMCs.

The nucleotide sequence is given as TGCGCCAGCAGCTTGTGGGGAGCTAGCGAGGGGATCGCCTACGAGCAGTACTTC. This codes for CASSLWGASEGIAYEQYF. The V and J segments used are TRBV5-1 and TRBJ2-7; possibly the D gene is TRBD2, per 6 matching bases. Via the germline V gene, CDR1 is SGHRS and CDR2 YFSETQ. V and J lose 1 base and 2 bases, and a span of 22 bases separates them. Including cysteine and phenylalanine, the CDR3 has 18 amino acids. Only the CDR3 DNA stays, 54 bases, in frame from base 1.